These T cell receptor beta chains were read from a single sample in a study of lymphopenia after photon versus proton radiotherapy. Here immunoSEQ multiplex PCR was the method, and the copy in TCRdb shows in-frame clones only, minus some. The table lists roughly 23,000 clones, about 93% of them singletons. Specimen: peripheral blood, collected from a patient treated with proton-based radiotherapy. These receptors all come from an older woman with pancreatic cancer. Some clones in this sample may be carry-over from other donors' samples. Both conserved end residues are part of each CDR3. Fields, in order: V gene, D gene, clone size, J gene, CDR3 protein, CDR3 DNA. D genes are given only for firm matches. Size is stated for part of the rows, as once, few or many counts, or as a class when the clone is expanded.

v_call: TRBV13; d_call: -; clone_size: -; j_call: TRBJ2-2; cdr3_aa: CASSQEGVTGELFF; cdr3_nt: TGTGCCAGCAGCCAGGAGGGGGTCACCGGGGAGCTGTTTTTT
v_call: TRBV10-3; d_call: -; clone_size: -; j_call: TRBJ1-4; cdr3_aa: CAISVESSNEKLFF; cdr3_nt: TGTGCCATCAGTGTGGAGTCCTCAAATGAAAAACTGTTTTTT
v_call: TRBV29-1; d_call: TRBD2; clone_size: -; j_call: TRBJ2-7; cdr3_aa: CSVGGSGSNTNEQYF; cdr3_nt: TGCAGCGTTGGAGGAAGCGGGAGCAACACCAACGAGCAGTACTTC
v_call: TRBV18; d_call: -; clone_size: -; j_call: TRBJ1-1; cdr3_aa: CASSSNRQAEAFF; cdr3_nt: TGTGCCAGCTCATCTAATCGACAAGCTGAAGCTTTCTTT
v_call: TRBV27; d_call: -; clone_size: -; j_call: TRBJ1-2; cdr3_aa: CASRGTENYGYTF; cdr3_nt: TGTGCCAGCAGAGGGACTGAGAACTATGGCTACACCTTC
v_call: TRBV9; d_call: -; clone_size: once; j_call: TRBJ2-1; cdr3_aa: CASSPRAIYNEQFF; cdr3_nt: TGTGCCAGCAGCCCCCGGGCCATCTACAATGAGCAGTTCTTC
v_call: TRBV6-6; d_call: -; clone_size: -; j_call: TRBJ1-2; cdr3_aa: CASSDSPGYTF; cdr3_nt: TGTGCCAGCAGCGACAGTCCCGGCTACACCTTC
v_call: TRBV6-1; d_call: -; clone_size: -; j_call: TRBJ2-5; cdr3_aa: CASSEAPKETQYF; cdr3_nt: TGTGCCAGCAGTGAAGCCCCTAAAGAGACCCAGTACTTC
v_call: TRBV28; d_call: -; clone_size: once; j_call: TRBJ1-2; cdr3_aa: CASSSIYPQGYGTHGYTF; cdr3_nt: TGTGCCAGCAGTTCAATTTACCCCCAGGGATACGGCACGCATGGCTACACCTTC
v_call: TRBV19; d_call: -; clone_size: few; j_call: TRBJ1-2; cdr3_aa: CASSNTGNYGYTF; cdr3_nt: TGTGCCAGTAGCAATACAGGGAACTATGGCTACACCTTC
v_call: TRBV2; d_call: TRBD2; clone_size: -; j_call: TRBJ2-3; cdr3_aa: CASSEGLASTDTQYF; cdr3_nt: TGTGCCAGCAGCGAGGGACTAGCGAGCACAGATACGCAGTATTTT
v_call: TRBV11-1; d_call: -; clone_size: -; j_call: TRBJ1-2; cdr3_aa: CASSLGTGHYGYTF; cdr3_nt: TGTGCCAGCAGCCTCGGTACAGGGCACTATGGCTACACCTTC
v_call: TRBV7-8; d_call: TRBD2; clone_size: -; j_call: TRBJ2-3; cdr3_aa: CASSIGLEVTDTQYF; cdr3_nt: TGTGCCAGCAGCATCGGACTAGAAGTAACAGATACGCAGTATTTT
v_call: TRBV27; d_call: -; clone_size: -; j_call: TRBJ1-2; cdr3_aa: CASSFPQQGFHGYTF; cdr3_nt: TGTGCCAGCAGTTTCCCACAGCAGGGCTTCCATGGCTACACCTTC
v_call: TRBV19; d_call: TRBD1; clone_size: -; j_call: TRBJ1-2; cdr3_aa: CASSMTGTYGYTF; cdr3_nt: TGTGCCAGTAGTATGACAGGGACCTATGGCTACACCTTC
v_call: TRBV5-6; d_call: -; clone_size: -; j_call: TRBJ2-5; cdr3_aa: CASSFGGWQGKTQYF; cdr3_nt: TGTGCCAGCAGCTTTGGAGGTTGGCAGGGAAAGACCCAGTACTTC
v_call: TRBV11-2; d_call: -; clone_size: -; j_call: TRBJ2-1; cdr3_aa: CASSLASGFGEQFF; cdr3_nt: TGTGCCAGCAGCTTAGCTTCTGGGTTTGGTGAGCAGTTCTTC
v_call: TRBV14; d_call: TRBD1; clone_size: -; j_call: TRBJ1-5; cdr3_aa: CASSPGGNQPQHF; cdr3_nt: TGTGCCAGCAGCCCAGGGGGTAATCAGCCCCAGCATTTT
v_call: TRBV19; d_call: -; clone_size: -; j_call: TRBJ2-5; cdr3_aa: CASSASPTGETQYF; cdr3_nt: TGTGCCAGTAGTGCGAGCCCAACCGGGGAGACCCAGTACTTC
v_call: TRBV28; d_call: -; clone_size: once; j_call: TRBJ1-5; cdr3_aa: CASSFSGNSNQPQHF; cdr3_nt: TGTGCCAGCAGTTTTTCAGGCAATAGCAATCAGCCCCAGCATTTT
v_call: TRBV15; d_call: -; clone_size: few; j_call: TRBJ1-5; cdr3_aa: CATDARDRSNQPQHF; cdr3_nt: TGTGCCACCGACGCTAGGGACCGCAGCAATCAGCCCCAGCATTTT
v_call: TRBV15; d_call: -; clone_size: -; j_call: TRBJ1-5; cdr3_aa: CATSRDLWADYSNQPQHF; cdr3_nt: TGTGCCACCAGCAGAGATTTATGGGCAGACTATAGCAATCAGCCCCAGCATTTT
v_call: TRBV6-6; d_call: -; clone_size: -; j_call: TRBJ1-1; cdr3_aa: CASSPPGGVPTEAFF; cdr3_nt: TGTGCCAGCAGTCCCCCGGGTGGGGTCCCAACTGAAGCTTTCTTT
v_call: TRBV18; d_call: -; clone_size: -; j_call: TRBJ2-5; cdr3_aa: CASSPGGTAVETQYF; cdr3_nt: TGTGCCAGCTCACCAGGGGGGACAGCGGTGGAGACCCAGTACTTC
v_call: TRBV7-9; d_call: TRBD2; clone_size: -; j_call: TRBJ2-1; cdr3_aa: CASSSWQGLAYNEQFF; cdr3_nt: TGTGCCAGCAGTTCTTGGCAGGGACTAGCTTACAATGAGCAGTTCTTC
v_call: TRBV28; d_call: TRBD2; clone_size: -; j_call: TRBJ2-7; cdr3_aa: CASSPPLAGNSYEQYF; cdr3_nt: TGTGCCAGCAGTCCCCCTCTAGCGGGGAATTCCTACGAGCAGTACTTC
v_call: TRBV18; d_call: -; clone_size: -; j_call: TRBJ1-1; cdr3_aa: CASSPQLGDEGTEAFF; cdr3_nt: TGTGCCAGCTCACCACAGTTAGGGGATGAGGGCACTGAAGCTTTCTTT
v_call: TRBV28; d_call: -; clone_size: -; j_call: TRBJ2-1; cdr3_aa: CASRLGYNEQFF; cdr3_nt: TGTGCCAGCAGACTAGGTTACAATGAGCAGTTCTTC
v_call: TRBV6-6; d_call: -; clone_size: -; j_call: TRBJ1-1; cdr3_aa: CASRRAPNTEAFF; cdr3_nt: TGTGCCAGCAGGAGGGCGCCGAACACTGAAGCTTTCTTT
v_call: TRBV29-1; d_call: TRBD2; clone_size: -; j_call: TRBJ2-7; cdr3_aa: CSVTPSGSYEQYF; cdr3_nt: TGCAGCGTTACCCCTAGCGGGAGTTACGAGCAGTACTTC
v_call: TRBV18; d_call: -; clone_size: -; j_call: TRBJ1-2; cdr3_aa: CASSPDPETGYGYTF; cdr3_nt: TGTGCCAGCTCACCGGATCCAGAGACGGGCTATGGCTACACCTTC
v_call: TRBV7-2; d_call: TRBD2; clone_size: once; j_call: TRBJ2-5; cdr3_aa: CASSPTSVETQYF; cdr3_nt: TGTGCCAGCAGCCCCACTAGCGTGGAGACCCAGTACTTC
v_call: TRBV2; d_call: TRBD1; clone_size: -; j_call: TRBJ1-2; cdr3_aa: CASSEGTGLANYGYTF; cdr3_nt: TGTGCCAGCAGTGAGGGGACAGGGCTTGCTAACTATGGCTACACCTTC
v_call: TRBV7-9; d_call: -; clone_size: -; j_call: TRBJ2-1; cdr3_aa: CASSLGDNEQFF; cdr3_nt: TGTGCCAGCAGCTTGGGGGACAATGAGCAGTTCTTC
v_call: TRBV4-2; d_call: TRBD2; clone_size: few; j_call: TRBJ2-7; cdr3_aa: CASSQELSGRYEQYF; cdr3_nt: TGTGCCAGCAGCCAAGAGCTTAGCGGGAGGTACGAGCAGTACTTC
v_call: TRBV7-7; d_call: TRBD2; clone_size: -; j_call: TRBJ2-5; cdr3_aa: CASSSGLEQETQYF; cdr3_nt: TGTGCTAGCAGCTCAGGACTAGAACAAGAGACCCAGTACTTC
v_call: TRBV4-3; d_call: TRBD1; clone_size: -; j_call: TRBJ1-5; cdr3_aa: CASSQVTGNNQPQHF; cdr3_nt: TGCGCCAGCAGCCAAGTGACAGGGAACAATCAGCCCCAGCATTTT
v_call: TRBV5-6; d_call: TRBD2; clone_size: -; j_call: TRBJ2-7; cdr3_aa: CASGPWAGGNYEQYF; cdr3_nt: TGTGCCAGCGGGCCTTGGGCGGGAGGAAACTACGAGCAGTACTTC
v_call: TRBV6-5; d_call: TRBD1; clone_size: -; j_call: TRBJ1-2; cdr3_aa: CASSYSETGGGGYTF; cdr3_nt: TGTGCCAGCAGTTACAGCGAGACAGGGGGCGGAGGCTACACCTTC
v_call: TRBV11-2; d_call: -; clone_size: -; j_call: TRBJ2-5; cdr3_aa: CASSLDRIGAQETQYF; cdr3_nt: TGTGCCAGCAGCTTAGATCGGATAGGGGCCCAAGAGACCCAGTACTTC